This T cell receptor (beta chain) emerged from a study of blood T cell repertoires in COVID-19. About the research overall: PBMCs, B-cell-depleted T cells, or T cells were the source of the cDNA or gDNA that made up the material.

In germline, CDR1 is LNHDA, CDR2 SQIVND (reference sequence). This CDR3 comprises 15 residues. Trimming took 0 bases from V and 2 from J, leaving 8 bases between them. As handled by the study authors: The authors estimated nucleated cell counts from reference gene primer amplification. Assay used: immunoSEQ multiplex PCR; TCRdb lists only in-frame clones, some missing. The V and J calls and clone size were taken over from that table, and D and trimming were inferred from the DNA. The table includes more than 150,000 clones, about 87% detected once. The sequenced material came from peripheral blood. This TCR came from a man aged 35 to 55 with active or convalescent COVID-19. V and J are TRBV19 and TRBJ1-5; D remains ambiguous. This CDR3 reads CASSIDVGGNQPQHF. CDR3 in DNA: TGTGCCAGTAGTATAGATGTCGGAGGCAATCAGCCCCAGCATTTT.